The 27 T cell receptor beta chains reported below all come from one sample, sequenced in a study of multiple sclerosis patients with progressive multifocal leukoencephalopathy. Noted time point: time of PML onset. Libraries were prepared by immunoSEQ multiplex PCR; TCRdb keeps only in-frame clonotypes and omits some of them. The sample includes 31,000 or so clones, about nine tenths of them seen just once. This material consisted of PBMCs, taken from a patient treated with natalizumab. Receptors were obtained from a woman aged 40 to 49 with progressive multifocal leukoencephalopathy.

V and J are TRBV21-1 and TRBJ1-5. TRBV21-1 is marked as a pseudogene. This CDR3 contains 13 residues. DNA for the CDR3: TGTGCCAGCAGCGCGGACGGCAATCAGCCCCAGCATTTT. Translating gives CASSADGNQPQHF.

The gene calls are TRBV9 and TRBJ2-5; D might be TRBD1 (6 bases). The CDR3 loop spans 16 amino acids. V dropped 0 bases and J dropped 7 bases, with 19 bases sitting between them. Germline CDR1 SGDLS, CDR2 YYNGEE. The CDR3 DNA reads TGTGCCAGCAGCGTAGGAGACAGGATCTCAATCGCGACCCAGTACTTC. Amino acid sequence: CASSVGDRISIATQYF.

The gene calls are TRBV4-1 and TRBJ2-7; tentative D call: TRBD1 (6 bases). The V end lost 0 bases, the J end lost 2 bases, and 8 bases lay between the germline ends. The CDR3 spans 14 residues. The V gene's germline CDR1 is MGHRA and CDR2 YSYEKL. This CDR3 is CASSQDRGPYEQYF. The CDR3 DNA is TGCGCCAGCAGCCAAGACAGGGGACCCTACGAGCAGTACTTC.

In this sample, this clone turned up a few times. This chain uses TRBV5-8 with TRBJ2-7, with 9 bases fitting TRBD1. The CDR3 is made up of 14 amino acids. The V gene's germline CDR1 is SGHTS and CDR2 YDEGEE. Unmatched junction bases numbered 7, after V lost 4 bases and J lost 5 bases. The CDR3 sequence: CASSPNRGLNEQYF. The CDR3 bases are TGTGCCAGCAGCCCAAACAGGGGGCTAAACGAGCAGTACTTC.

The V gene is TRBV5-4, the J gene TRBJ2-1, with D possibly being TRBD1 (6 bases). This CDR3 is built from 12 residues. V was cut by 3 bases and J by 7 bases, with 8 bases left in between. CDR1 is SGHNT and CDR2 is YYREEE in the germline V gene (reference sequence). Here the CDR3 reads CASSSGVNEQFF. DNA of the CDR3: TGTGCCAGCAGCTCAGGGGTAAATGAGCAGTTCTTC. The full variable domain, in which reference TRBV5-4 and TRBJ2-1 provide the parts outside the CDR3, is ETGVTQSPTHLIKTRGQQVTLRCSSQSGHNTVSWYQQALGQGPQFIFQYYREEENGRGNFPPRFSGLQFPNYSSELNVNALELDDSALYLCASSSGVNEQFFGPGTRLTVL.

The V gene is TRBV5-1, the J gene TRBJ2-2, with D unresolved. Germline CDR1 and CDR2: SGHRS and YFSETQ. V was shortened by 0 bases and J by 7 bases, with 10 bases between the two germline ends. The CDR3 contains 14 residues. CDR3 nucleotides: TGCGCCAGCAGCTTGGAGGGTGGTGTCGGGGAGCTGTTTTTT. It translates to CASSLEGGVGELFF.

This chain uses TRBV7-6 with TRBJ1-3, with D unclear. CDR1 is SGHVS and CDR2 is FNYEAQ in the germline V gene. Trimming took 5 bases from V and 0 from J, leaving 17 bases between them. The CDR3 sequence is 17 residues long. Written as DNA, the CDR3 is TGTGCCAGCAGCCCCGCTCTCAGAGCCCTCTCTGGAAACACCATATATTTT. Translated, it gives CASSPALRALSGNTIYF.

The chain recombines TRBV13 with TRBJ1-1; 12 bases map to TRBD1. Losses at the gene ends were 5 bases for V and 3 bases for J; bases not matched to a gene: 10. The CDR3 covers 17 residues. Germline CDR1 is PRHDT and CDR2 is FYEKMQ (reference sequence). CDR3 DNA: TGTGCCAGCAGCCAGGACCCCGGGGACAGGGGGCACACTGAAGCTTTCTTT. Translated: CASSQDPGDRGHTEAFF.

The chain carries TRBV28 and TRBJ2-1; 8 bases are a match to TRBD1. Germline assignment: CDR1 MDHEN and CDR2 SYDVKM. Losses at the gene ends were 2 bases for V and 7 bases for J; bases not matched to a gene: 4. The CDR3 is 14 amino acids. CDR3 in DNA: TGTGCCAGCAGTTTAGGGGACAGGTTTAATGAGCAGTTCTTC. Its translation: CASSLGDRFNEQFF.

The gene calls are TRBV30 and TRBJ1-1; no clear D. Trimming removed 0 bases from V and 4 bases from J, with 9 bases in between. Germline V gene sequence: CDR1 GTSNPN, CDR2 SVGIG (reference sequence). This CDR3 is 13 amino acids long. The CDR3 loop is CAWSVEGRTEAFF. The DNA for the CDR3 is TGTGCCTGGAGTGTGGAGGGTCGCACTGAAGCTTTCTTT.

V is TRBV15 and J is TRBJ1-2; no clear D gene. The CDR3 totals 12 residues. CDR1 LNHNV and CDR2 YYDKDF come from the germline V gene (reference sequence). Between the trimmed V and J ends, which lost 0 bases and 6 bases, there was a span of 5 bases. The CDR3 is CATSRDQNGYTF. CDR3 DNA: TGTGCCACCAGCAGAGATCAGAATGGCTACACCTTC.

The rearrangement joins TRBV30 to TRBJ2-1; 9 positions match TRBD1. V trimming: 3 bases; J trimming: 10 bases; junction bases outside the gene matches: 16. The CDR3 length is 16 residues. The V gene's germline CDR1 is GTSNPN and CDR2 SVGIG (reference sequence). DNA of the CDR3: TGTGCCTGGAGGTCCCCGTGGGGACAGGGTTCACGCGAGCAGTTCTTC. It codes for CAWRSPWGQGSREQFF.

The sample holds a few counts of this clone. The V and J genes are TRBV2 and TRBJ2-3, with D hard to call. V shed 4 bases and J shed 4 bases, with 9 bases lying between them. This CDR3 comprises 13 residues. The germline gives CDR1 SNHLY, CDR2 FYNNEI. CDR3 nucleotides: TGTGCCAGCAGTGGGGGTGCCTCAGATACGCAGTATTTT. This sequence encodes CASSGGASDTQYF.

V and J are TRBV9 and TRBJ2-7; TRBD2 aligns across 12 bases. The V and J ends lost 0 bases and 3 bases, in that order; junction bases with no gene match: 4. The CDR3 extends over 16 amino acids. The germline V gene encodes CDR1 SGDLS and CDR2 YYNGEE. CDR3 sequence reads: CASSVEATSGSYEQYF. CDR3 coding DNA: TGTGCCAGCAGCGTAGAAGCGACTAGCGGGAGCTACGAGCAGTACTTC.

This clone occurred a few times. V and J are TRBV6-1 and TRBJ1-3; the D is unclear. V shed 6 bases and J shed 0 bases, with 9 bases lying between them. This CDR3 is built from 14 residues. Germline assignment: CDR1 MNHNS and CDR2 SASEGT. CDR3 in amino acids: CASRTSISGNTIYF. DNA of the CDR3: TGTGCCAGCAGAACAAGTATCTCTGGAAACACCATATATTTT.

J is TRBJ1-1 and V is TRBV2; D is ambiguous. The V gene's germline CDR1 is SNHLY and CDR2 FYNNEI. V gave up 6 bases and J gave up 2 bases, with 10 bases separating them. This CDR3 contains 13 residues. The chain's CDR3 is CASSIQSNTEAFF. In nucleotides, the CDR3 is TGTGCCAGCAGCATACAGAGCAACACTGAAGCTTTCTTT.

This chain uses TRBV30 with TRBJ1-1; no definite D call. The CDR3 is 12 residues long. The germline V gene has CDR1 GTSNPN and CDR2 SVGIG (reference sequence). The V end was cut by 4 bases, the J end by 8 bases, with 14 bases between. In nucleotides, the CDR3 is TGTGCCTGGACGGTGGGCGCAAACGAAGCTTTCTTT. This codes for CAWTVGANEAFF.

V is TRBV30 and J is TRBJ1-1, with no clear D. CDR1 GTSNPN and CDR2 SVGIG come from the germline V gene (reference sequence). Trimming took 2 bases from V and 6 from J, leaving 10 bases between them. This CDR3 contains 12 residues. The CDR3 nucleotides read TGTGCCTGGAGTAGGGAGGCGGCTGAAGCTTTCTTT. Its translation is CAWSREAAEAFF.

The V call is TRBV7-2, the J call TRBJ2-3; a weak D match, TRBD1 (5 bases). From germline, CDR1 is SGHTA and CDR2 FQGNSA. This CDR3 has 16 amino acids. Trimming shortened V by 3 bases and J by 2 bases, and 15 bases separated the two germline ends. The CDR3 here is CASSLDIQVVTDTQYF. DNA of the CDR3: TGTGCCAGCAGCTTGGACATCCAAGTAGTCACAGATACGCAGTATTTT.

J is TRBJ2-5 and V is TRBV11-2, with TRBD1 as a possible D gene (6 bases). The last part of the DNA fits TRBJ2-7 better; the J call may be wrong. This CDR3 spans 16 amino acids. From germline, CDR1 is SGHAT and CDR2 FQNNGV. CDR3 in DNA: TGTGCCAGCAGCTTAGAAAGTCCAGGGGTAGGCTACGAGCAGTACTTC. Amino acids: CASSLESPGVGYEQYF.

V usage is TRBV30 and J usage is TRBJ2-7; TRBD1 matches 10 bases. Trimming removed 3 bases from V and 5 bases from J; junction bases left unmatched: 4. Germline V gene lookup returns CDR1 GTSNPN and CDR2 SVGIG (reference sequence). The CDR3 has 13 residues. DNA of the CDR3: TGTGCCTGGAGCCGGACAGGGGGTGACGAGCAGTACTTC. Translating it yields CAWSRTGGDEQYF.

The chain has TRBV6-5 and TRBJ2-4, with a possible D match to TRBD1 (5 bases). The CDR3 loop spans 15 amino acids. Trimming left V 0 bases short and J 2 bases short, with 8 bases between. Per germline, CDR1 MNHEY and CDR2 SVGAGI. The CDR3 nucleotides read TGTGCCAGCAGTTACTCGCGACAGTCCAAAAACATTCAGTACTTC. Its translation is CASSYSRQSKNIQYF.

This clone appeared a single time. V gene TRBV9 combines with J gene TRBJ2-1; 11 bases fit TRBD2. The CDR3 has 15 residues. Germline trimming cut 3 bases from V and 4 bases from J; bases unmatched to any gene: 3. Germline CDR1 and CDR2: SGDLS and YYNGEE. The CDR3 is CASSAASGRYNEQFF. The CDR3 region has the DNA TGTGCCAGCAGCGCCGCTAGCGGGAGGTACAATGAGCAGTTCTTC. The full variable domain, with the rest looked up from reference TRBV9 and TRBJ2-1, is DSGVTQTPKHLITATGQRVTLRCSPRSGDLSVYWYQQSLDQGLQFLIQYYNGEERAKGNILERFSAQQFPDLHSELNLSSLELGDSALYFCASSAASGRYNEQFFGPGTRLTVL.

This chain uses TRBV5-4 with TRBJ2-5; 8 bases agree with TRBD1. The V segment lost 4 bases and the J segment 4 bases; nucleotides outside the gene matches: 15. CDR1 and CDR2 from the germline V gene are SGHNT and YYREEE (reference sequence). The CDR3 loop spans 17 amino acids. CDR3: CASSARTGGVSGETQYF. The CDR3 DNA reads as TGTGCCAGCAGCGCGAGAACAGGGGGTGTTTCGGGAGAGACCCAGTACTTC.

The chain is built from TRBV5-5 and TRBJ2-3; 8 bases align to TRBD1. This CDR3 has 14 residues. After removal of 0 bases from V and 7 bases from J, the junction contained 4 bases not matched to a gene. Germline assignment: CDR1 SGHKS and CDR2 YYEKEE (reference sequence). CDR3 sequence reads: CASSLGTGMNTQYF. As DNA, the CDR3 is TGTGCCAGCAGCTTGGGGACAGGGATGAATACGCAGTATTTT. Looking up the rest from reference TRBV5-5 and TRBJ2-3 gives the full variable domain: DAGVTQSPTHLIKTRGQQVTLRCSPISGHKSVSWYQQVLGQGPQFIFQYYEKEERGRGNFPDRFSARQFPNYSSELNVNALLLGDSALYLCASSLGTGMNTQYFGPGTRLTVL.

The chain combines TRBV4-3 with TRBJ1-4; D gene unclear. The CDR3 has 15 residues. Germline V gives CDR1 LGHNA, CDR2 YSLEER. Trimming left V 0 bases short and J 8 bases short, with 13 bases between. The CDR3 region has the DNA TGCGCCAGCAGCCAAGATCGGGGTTACTCCGAAAAACTGTTTTTT. Residues: CASSQDRGYSEKLFF.

The count of this clone is one. The rearrangement uses TRBV19 and TRBJ1-5; no clear D gene. CDR3 length: 13 amino acids. Germline CDR1 is LNHDA and CDR2 is SQIVND (reference sequence). The V end lost 10 bases, the J end lost 0 bases, and 10 bases lay between the germline ends. The CDR3 region is CAKKPDSNQPQHF. CDR3 coding DNA: TGTGCCAAAAAGCCCGATAGCAATCAGCCCCAGCATTTT. Using reference TRBV19 and TRBJ1-5 for the parts outside the CDR3, the full variable domain is DGGITQSPKYLFRKEGQNVTLSCEQNLNHDAMYWYRQDPGQGLRLIYYSQIVNDFQKGDIAEGYSVSREKKESFPLTVTSAQKNPTAFYLCAKKPDSNQPQHFGDGTRLSIL.